There are a few counts of the clone carrying this TCR beta chain. The antigen is unknown. The data originate from a study of T-cell reconstitution after alpha-beta-depleted transplantation in children. The TCRbeta library was prepared with unique molecular identifiers. Using its own MiXCR run on the PCR reads, TCRdb lists one record per CDR3 protein. The sample holds some 120,000 distinct CDR3 sequences; more than 9.5% are singletons and the top ten take more than 20%. Study-level results: Surviving recipient T cells and thymic progenitors produced the high day-60 TCRbeta diversity seen in some patients. Reported findings indicate that, about two months after transplant, alpha-beta T cells came from several hundred expanded clones, which were derived from non-depleted graft cells.

Sequences were derived from PBMCs, mostly from graft donor cells, sampled 180 days after TCRalphabeta/CD19-depleted stem cell transplant. The receptor comes from a girl under three years old who had a stem cell transplant for combined immunodeficiency, so the T cells may come from the graft donor.

CDR3 in DNA: TGTGCCAGCAGCTTTGGGACTAGCGGGCTCACCGGGGAGCTGTTTTTT. Its translation is CASSFGTSGLTGELFF. J is TRBJ2-2 and V is TRBV12-3 or TRBV12-4, with 12 bases aligning to TRBD2. The V segment lost 6 bases and the J segment 4 bases; nucleotides outside the gene matches: 6. There are 16 residues in the CDR3.